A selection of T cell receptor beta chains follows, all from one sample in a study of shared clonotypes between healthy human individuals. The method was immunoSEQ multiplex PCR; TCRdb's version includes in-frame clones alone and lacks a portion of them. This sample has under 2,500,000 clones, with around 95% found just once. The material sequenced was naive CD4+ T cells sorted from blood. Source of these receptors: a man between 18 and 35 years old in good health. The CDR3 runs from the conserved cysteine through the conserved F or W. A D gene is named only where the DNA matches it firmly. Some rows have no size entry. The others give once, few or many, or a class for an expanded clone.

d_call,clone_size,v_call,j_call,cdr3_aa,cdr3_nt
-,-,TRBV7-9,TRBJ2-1,CATLPGGWDNEQFF,TGTGCCACCCTTCCGGGGGGCTGGGATAATGAGCAGTTCTTC
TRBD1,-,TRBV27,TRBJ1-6,CASSQGTGAASNSPLHF,TGTGCCAGCAGTCAAGGGACAGGGGCAGCCAGTAATTCACCCCTCCACTTT
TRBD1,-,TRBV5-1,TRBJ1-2,CASSAGTGNYGYTF,TGCGCCAGCAGCGCGGGGACAGGGAACTATGGCTACACCTTC
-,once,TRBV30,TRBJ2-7,CAWSVTHYEQYF,TGTGCCTGGAGTGTAACGCACTACGAGCAGTACTTC
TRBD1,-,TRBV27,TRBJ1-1,CASSLSGQGNSEAFF,TGTGCCAGCAGCCTCTCGGGACAGGGGAACTCTGAAGCTTTCTTT
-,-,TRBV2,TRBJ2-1,CASSRTRGNGEQFF,TGTGCCAGCAGCCGGACTCGGGGTAACGGTGAGCAGTTCTTC
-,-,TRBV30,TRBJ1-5,CAWSPTQQFSNQPQHF,TGTGCCTGGAGTCCTACACAGCAATTCTCAAATCAGCCCCAGCATTTT
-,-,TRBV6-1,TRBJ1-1,CASTAMASNTEAFF,TGTGCCAGCACCGCCATGGCCTCGAACACTGAAGCTTTCTTT
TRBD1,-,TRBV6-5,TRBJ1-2,CASSYGGTGYGYTF,TGTGCCAGCAGTTACGGAGGGACAGGGTATGGCTACACCTTC
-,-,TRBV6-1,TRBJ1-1,CASSIGGLGTEAFF,TGTGCCAGCAGTATAGGGGGGCTGGGGACTGAAGCTTTCTTT
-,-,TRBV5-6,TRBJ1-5,CASSPHQTGPQHF,TGTGCCAGCAGCCCCCACCAGACAGGTCCCCAGCATTTT
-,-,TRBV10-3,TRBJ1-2,CAISVSTANYGYTF,TGTGCCATCAGTGTCTCGACAGCTAACTATGGCTACACCTTC
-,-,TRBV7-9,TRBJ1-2,CASSLAGSQGYTF,TGTGCCAGCAGCTTAGCGGGTTCCCAGGGCTACACCTTC
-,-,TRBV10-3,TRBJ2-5,CAISGSGMGQETQYF,TGTGCCATCAGTGGATCAGGGATGGGCCAAGAGACCCAGTACTTC
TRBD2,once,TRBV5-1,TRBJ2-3,CASSLGEASGRTDTQYF,TGCGCCAGCAGCCTTGGCGAAGCTAGCGGGAGAACAGATACGCAGTATTTT
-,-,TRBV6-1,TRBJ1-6,CASRELDSYNSPLHF,TGTGCCTCTCGGGAGTTAGACTCCTATAATTCACCCCTCCACTTT
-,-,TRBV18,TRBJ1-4,CASSPRDSNEKLFF,TGTGCCAGCTCACCGCGAGACTCAAATGAAAAACTGTTTTTT
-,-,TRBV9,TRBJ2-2,CASNSPLGRHGELFF,TGTGCCAGCAACTCGCCTCTTGGGCGACACGGGGAGCTGTTTTTT
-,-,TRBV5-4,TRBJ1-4,CASSLGGSTNEKLFF,TGTGCCAGCAGCTTGGGGGGGAGCACTAATGAAAAACTGTTTTTT
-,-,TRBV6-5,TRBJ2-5,CASSYSLGGTQYF,TGTGCCAGCAGTTACTCGTTGGGGGGGACCCAGTACTTC
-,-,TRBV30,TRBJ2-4,CAWRVGSEGLYF,TGTGCCTGGAGGGTGGGCAGCGAGGGCCTTTACTTC
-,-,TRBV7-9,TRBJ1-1,CASSATDTEAFF,TGTGCCAGCAGCGCTACAGACACTGAAGCTTTCTTT
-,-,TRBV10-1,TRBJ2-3,CASSRVYTDTQYF,TGCGCCAGCAGCAGGGTTTACACAGATACGCAGTATTTT
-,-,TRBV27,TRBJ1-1,CASSHAGTEAFF,TGTGCCAGCAGTCACGCGGGAACTGAAGCTTTCTTT
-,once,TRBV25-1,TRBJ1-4,CASSESIPSTNEKLFF,TGTGCCAGCAGTGAATCCATCCCTTCAACTAATGAAAAACTGTTTTTT
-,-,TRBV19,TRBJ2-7,CACPTLGQYF,TGTGCTTGCCCCACTTTAGGGCAGTACTTC
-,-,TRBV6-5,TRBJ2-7,CASSKTGNVNEQYF,TGTGCCAGCAGTAAAACAGGGAATGTCAACGAGCAGTACTTC
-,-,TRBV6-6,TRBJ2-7,CASTGSTYEQYF,TGTGCCAGCACCGGCAGCACCTACGAGCAGTACTTC
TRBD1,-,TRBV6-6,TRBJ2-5,CASSLRTGGPVTQYF,TGTGCCAGCAGTCTAAGGACAGGGGGCCCAGTGACCCAGTACTTC
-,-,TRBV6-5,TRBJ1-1,CASSYSMGVGTEAFF,TGTGCCAGCAGTTACTCGATGGGGGTTGGCACTGAAGCTTTCTTT
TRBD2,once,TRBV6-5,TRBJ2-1,CASSRTSSSYNEQFF,TGTGCCAGCAGTAGGACTAGTTCCTCCTACAATGAGCAGTTCTTC
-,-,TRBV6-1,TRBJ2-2,CASRTRIGELFF,TGTGCCAGCAGGACTCGGATCGGGGAGCTGTTTTTT
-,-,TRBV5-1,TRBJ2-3,CASSPRLTGTSTDTQYF,TGCGCCAGCAGCCCGAGACTGACAGGGACTAGCACAGATACGCAGTATTTT
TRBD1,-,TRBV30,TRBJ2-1,CAWSVWDRDGNEQFF,TGTGCCTGGAGTGTTTGGGACAGGGATGGGAATGAGCAGTTCTTC
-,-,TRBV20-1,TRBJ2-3,CSAAGVDTQYF,TGCAGTGCCGCAGGGGTGGATACGCAGTATTTT
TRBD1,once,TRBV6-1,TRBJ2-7,CASSVRQGSGYEQYF,TGTGCCAGCAGTGTCCGACAGGGGTCGGGCTACGAGCAGTACTTC
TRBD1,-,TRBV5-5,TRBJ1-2,CASSLGQGGGYTF,TGTGCCAGCAGCTTAGGACAGGGGGGAGGCTACACCTTC
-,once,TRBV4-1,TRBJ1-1,CASSQDPQMNTEAFF,TGCGCCAGCAGCCAAGATCCGCAGATGAACACTGAAGCTTTCTTT
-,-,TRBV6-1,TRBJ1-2,CASSEAGGGYTF,TGTGCCAGCAGTGAAGCCGGAGGGGGCTACACCTTC
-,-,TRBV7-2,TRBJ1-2,CASSIRHGGHLMPFF,TGTGCCAGCAGCATAAGACACGGGGGGCACTTAATGCCCTTCTTC
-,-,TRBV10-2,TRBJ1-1,CASSQDRMNTEAFF,TGCGCCAGCAGCCAGGACAGAATGAACACTGAAGCTTTCTTT
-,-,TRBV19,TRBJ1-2,CASSMEGGSQVEGIRSYGYTF,TGTGCCAGTAGTATGGAGGGCGGAAGTCAGGTAGAGGGGATTCGGAGCTATGGCTACACCTTC
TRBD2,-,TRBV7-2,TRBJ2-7,CASSSGLAGFYEQYF,TGTGCCAGCAGCTCGGGACTAGCGGGATTTTACGAGCAGTACTTC
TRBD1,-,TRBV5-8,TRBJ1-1,CASSIEGQTAKAFF,TGTGCCAGCAGCATAGAGGGACAGACTGCTAAAGCTTTCTTT
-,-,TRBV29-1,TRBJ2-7,CSVRSFGGAYEQYF,TGCAGCGTTCGAAGTTTCGGTGGGGCCTACGAGCAGTACTTC
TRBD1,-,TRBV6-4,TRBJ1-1,CASPKIQDRGIEAFF,TGTGCCAGCCCTAAAATCCAGGACAGGGGCATTGAAGCTTTCTTT
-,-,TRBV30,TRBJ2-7,CAWSVQSYEQYF,TGTGCCTGGAGTGTGCAGAGCTACGAGCAGTACTTC
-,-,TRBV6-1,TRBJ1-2,CASSGEGSYGYTF,TGTGCCAGCAGTGGAGAGGGTAGCTATGGCTACACCTTC
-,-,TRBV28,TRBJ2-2,CASSLVRTKNTGELFF,TGTGCCAGCAGTTTAGTCAGGACCAAGAACACCGGGGAGCTGTTTTTT
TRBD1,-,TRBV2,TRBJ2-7,CASTGDRVDEQYF,TGTGCCAGCACCGGGGACAGGGTCGACGAGCAGTACTTC
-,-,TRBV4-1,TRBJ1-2,CASSQGGGNYGYTF,TGCGCCAGCAGCCAAGGAGGGGGGAACTATGGCTACACCTTC
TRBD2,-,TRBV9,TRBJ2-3,CASSVAPSGYSDTQYF,TGTGCCAGCAGCGTAGCACCTAGCGGGTACTCAGATACGCAGTATTTT
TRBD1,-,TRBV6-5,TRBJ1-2,CASSRGTGAYGYTF,TGTGCCAGCAGTCGCGGGACAGGGGCCTATGGCTACACCTTC